This TCR beta chain derives from a study of blood T cell repertoires in COVID-19. Study as a whole: The analysed material was cDNA or gDNA that came from T cells, B-cell-depleted T cells, or PBMCs.

Source study methods: Nucleated cell number was recorded as an estimate derived from reference gene primer amplification. Clones were read by immunoSEQ multiplex PCR, and TCRdb kept only the in-frame ones, dropping some. The DNA gave D and trimming, while V, J and clone size come from that table. The table has approximately 140,000 clones, roughly 90% seen once. Categorization into cohorts depended on clinical history that participants reported. Among Cohort 3 donors, those recovered had two negative PCRs, clearance, or symptom resolution. The CDR3 consists of 14 residues. Germline V gene sequence: CDR1 LGHDT, CDR2 YNNKEL (reference sequence). V shed 2 bases and J shed 1 base, with 9 bases lying between them.

The receptor was derived from a woman between 45 and 65 years old who had recovered from COVID-19. The sample comprised PBMCs or T cells enriched from blood (not recorded which). The rearrangement joins TRBV3-1 (or the pseudogene TRBV3-2) to TRBJ2-7, with D maybe TRBD2 (5 bases). The CDR3 sequence is CASSQRGISYEQYF. The DNA of the CDR3 is TGTGCCAGCAGCCAACGAGGGATATCCTACGAGCAGTACTTC.